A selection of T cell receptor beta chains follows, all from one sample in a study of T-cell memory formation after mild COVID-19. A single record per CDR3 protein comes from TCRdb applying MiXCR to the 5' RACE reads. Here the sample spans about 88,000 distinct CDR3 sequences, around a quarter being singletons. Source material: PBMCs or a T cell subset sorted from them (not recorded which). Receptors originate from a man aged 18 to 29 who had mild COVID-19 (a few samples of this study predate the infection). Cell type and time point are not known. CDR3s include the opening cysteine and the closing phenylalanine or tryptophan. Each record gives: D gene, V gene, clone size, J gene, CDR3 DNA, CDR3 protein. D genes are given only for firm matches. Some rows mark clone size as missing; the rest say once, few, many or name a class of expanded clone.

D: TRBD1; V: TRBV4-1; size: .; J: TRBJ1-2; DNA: TGCGCCAGCAGCCCCCGTGGGACAGTTTATGATGGCTACACCTTC; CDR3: CASSPRGTVYDGYTF
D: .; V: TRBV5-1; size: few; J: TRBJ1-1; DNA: TGCGCCAGCAGCCCCCGAGGGGGGGGGAGCACTGAAGCTTTCTTT; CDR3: CASSPRGGGSTEAFF
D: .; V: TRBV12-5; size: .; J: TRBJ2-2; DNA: TGTGCTAGTGGCACATCCACAGGGCGCACCGGGGAGCTGTTTTTT; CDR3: CASGTSTGRTGELFF
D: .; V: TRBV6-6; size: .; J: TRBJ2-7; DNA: TGTGCCAGCAGGACTGAGGGGTGGGGATCCTACGAGCAGTACTTC; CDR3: CASRTEGWGSYEQYF
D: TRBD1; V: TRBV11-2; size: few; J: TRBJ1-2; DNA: TGTGCCAGCAGCTTTAACAGGGGATGGGGCTACACCTTC; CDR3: CASSFNRGWGYTF
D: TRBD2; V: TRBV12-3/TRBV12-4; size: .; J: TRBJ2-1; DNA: TGTGCCAGCAGGGAGACTAGCGGGGTGGTTGAGCAGTTCTTC; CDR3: CASRETSGVVEQFF
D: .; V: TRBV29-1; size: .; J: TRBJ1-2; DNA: TGCAGCGTTGCCGCAGGGGAAATGGCGTCTGGCTACACCTTC; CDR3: CSVAAGEMASGYTF
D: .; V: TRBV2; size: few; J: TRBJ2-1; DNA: TGTGCCAGCGACGTGATGCCTCCCAGTGAGCAGTTCTTC; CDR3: CASDVMPPSEQFF
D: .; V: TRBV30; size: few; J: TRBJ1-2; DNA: TGTGCCTGGAGCGTAACGTCTAACTATGGCTACACCTTC; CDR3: CAWSVTSNYGYTF
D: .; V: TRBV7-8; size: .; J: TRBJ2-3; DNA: TGTGCCAGCAGCTTAGTGGTCGATACGCAGTATTTT; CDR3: CASSLVVDTQYF
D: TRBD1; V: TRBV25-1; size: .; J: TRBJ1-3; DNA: TGTGCCAGCAGTGAGGGACAGGGCTTCTCTGGAAACACCATATATTTT; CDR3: CASSEGQGFSGNTIYF
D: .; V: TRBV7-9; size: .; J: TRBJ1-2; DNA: TGTGCCAGCAGCGTCTCCGGGAGCAGGGAAAGCCTTCTTGGCTACACCTTC; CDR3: CASSVSGSRESLLGYTF
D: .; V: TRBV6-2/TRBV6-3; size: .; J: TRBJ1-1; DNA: TGTGCCAGCAGTTTACGGTTGACTGAAGCTTTCTTT; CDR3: CASSLRLTEAFF
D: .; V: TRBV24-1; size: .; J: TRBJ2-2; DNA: TGTGCCACCAGTGATTTGGGGACGGGGGAGCTGTTTTTT; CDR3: CATSDLGTGELFF
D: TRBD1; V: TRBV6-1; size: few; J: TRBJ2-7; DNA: TGTGCCAGCGATTTGGGGGGACAGGGGAACGAGCAGTACTTC; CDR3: CASDLGGQGNEQYF
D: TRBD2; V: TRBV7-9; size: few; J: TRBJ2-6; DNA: TGTGCCAGCAGCCAGGGACTAGCGGGGGACTCTGGGGCCAACGTCCTGACTTTC; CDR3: CASSQGLAGDSGANVLTF
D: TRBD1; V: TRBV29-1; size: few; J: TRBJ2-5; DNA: TGCAGCGCCACAGGGGGCAAGGAGACCCAGTACTTC; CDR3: CSATGGKETQYF
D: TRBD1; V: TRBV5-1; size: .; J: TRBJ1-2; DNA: TGCGCCAGCAGCTTCGCAGGGGGCGCTGATGGCTACACCTTC; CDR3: CASSFAGGADGYTF
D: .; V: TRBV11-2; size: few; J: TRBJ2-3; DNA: TGTGCCAGCAGCTCGGGGGCACTGGCAGATACGCAGTATTTT; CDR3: CASSSGALADTQYF
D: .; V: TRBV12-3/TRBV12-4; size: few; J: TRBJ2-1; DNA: TGTGCCAGCCTTCGACTAGATCTCTACAATGAGCAGTTCTTC; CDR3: CASLRLDLYNEQFF
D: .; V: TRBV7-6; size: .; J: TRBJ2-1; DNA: TGTGCCAGCAGCTTAGAGGGGGGGACAGGCGATTCCTACAATGAGCAGTTCTTC; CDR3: CASSLEGGTGDSYNEQFF
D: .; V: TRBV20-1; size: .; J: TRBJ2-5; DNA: TGCAGTGCGAGCGGTCGACAAGAGACCCAGTACTTC; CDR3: CSASGRQETQYF
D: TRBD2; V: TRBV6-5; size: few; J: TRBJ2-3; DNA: TGTGCCAGCAGTTACACGACTAGCGGGGATACGCAGTATTTT; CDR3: CASSYTTSGDTQYF
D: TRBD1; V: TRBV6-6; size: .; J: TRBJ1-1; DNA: TGTGCCAGCACCGGGACAGGGGGCACTGAAGCTTTCTTT; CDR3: CASTGTGGTEAFF
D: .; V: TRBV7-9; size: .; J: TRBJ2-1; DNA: TGTGCCAGCAGCTTAGGTGTGGATGAGCAGTTCTTC; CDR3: CASSLGVDEQFF
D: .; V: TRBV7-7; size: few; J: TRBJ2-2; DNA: TGTGCCAGCAGCTTGGGTCCTTTCACCGGGGAGCTGTTTTTT; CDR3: CASSLGPFTGELFF
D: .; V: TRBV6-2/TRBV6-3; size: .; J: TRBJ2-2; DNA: TGTGCCAGCAGTTCTGAGGGAATCACCGGGGAGCTGTTTTTT; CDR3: CASSSEGITGELFF
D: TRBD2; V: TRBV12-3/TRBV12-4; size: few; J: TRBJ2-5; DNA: TGTGCCAGCAGTCTACCCGGGACTAGCCTCCAAGAGACCCAGTACTTC; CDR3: CASSLPGTSLQETQYF
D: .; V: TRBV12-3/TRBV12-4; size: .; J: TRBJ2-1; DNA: TGTGCCACCTCGCGGATTTATGAGCAGTTCTTC; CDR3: CATSRIYEQFF
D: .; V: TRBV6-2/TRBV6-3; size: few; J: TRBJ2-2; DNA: TGTGCCAGCGAACGAGCACAGGAATACACCGGGGAGCTGTTTTTT; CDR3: CASERAQEYTGELFF
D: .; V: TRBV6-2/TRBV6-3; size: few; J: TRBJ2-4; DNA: TGTGCCAGCAGTTACCGGCAGGTAGCCAAAAACATTCAGTACTTC; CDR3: CASSYRQVAKNIQYF
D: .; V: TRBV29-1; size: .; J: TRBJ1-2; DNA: TGCAGCGCAGCAGGGACTAACTATGGCTACACCTTC; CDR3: CSAAGTNYGYTF
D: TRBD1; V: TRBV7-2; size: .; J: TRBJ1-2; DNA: TGTGCCAGCAGCTACCCAGACAGGGAGTCCTATGGCTACACCTTC; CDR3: CASSYPDRESYGYTF
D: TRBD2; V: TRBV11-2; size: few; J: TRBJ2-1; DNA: TGTGCCAGCAGCTGGACTAGCGGGGGGGCGAATGAGCAGTTCTTC; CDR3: CASSWTSGGANEQFF
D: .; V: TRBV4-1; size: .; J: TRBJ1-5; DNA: TGCGCCAGCAGCCAGAAGGGGGTTTACCAGCCCCAGCATTTT; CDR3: CASSQKGVYQPQHF
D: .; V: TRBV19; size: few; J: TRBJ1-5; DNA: TGTGCCAGTAGTCCGGAGGGGGGAAGGCAGCCCCAGCATTTT; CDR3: CASSPEGGRQPQHF
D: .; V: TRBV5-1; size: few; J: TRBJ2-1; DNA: TGCGCCAGCAGCCCCGACAGATACAATGAGCAGTTCTTC; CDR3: CASSPDRYNEQFF
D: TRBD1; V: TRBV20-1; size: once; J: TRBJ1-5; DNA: TGCAGTGCTAGATCCGGGACAGGGGGCAATCAGCCCCAGCATTTT; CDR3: CSARSGTGGNQPQHF
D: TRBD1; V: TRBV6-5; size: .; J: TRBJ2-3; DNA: TGTGCCAGCAGTTATGGGGACAGGAGCACAGATACGCAGTATTTT; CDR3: CASSYGDRSTDTQYF
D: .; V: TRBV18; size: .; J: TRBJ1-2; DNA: TGTGCCAGCTCACCATGGACTCCGGAGCTACCTAACTATGGCTACACCTTC; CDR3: CASSPWTPELPNYGYTF
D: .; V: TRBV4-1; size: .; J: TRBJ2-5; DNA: TGCGCCAGCAGCCAAGTCCAGGGACCTCAAGAGACCCAGTACTTC; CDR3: CASSQVQGPQETQYF
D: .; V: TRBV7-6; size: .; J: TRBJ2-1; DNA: TGTGCCAGCAGCGCGCTAGACAATGAGCAGTTCTTC; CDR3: CASSALDNEQFF
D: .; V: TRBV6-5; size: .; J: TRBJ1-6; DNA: TGTGCCAGCAGTTACGGGGATTCCCCTTTTTCACCCCTCCACTTT; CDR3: CASSYGDSPFSPLHF
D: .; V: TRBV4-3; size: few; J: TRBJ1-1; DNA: TGCGCCAGCAGCCAAGATTGGGTCTATCCCACTGAAGCTTTCTTT; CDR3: CASSQDWVYPTEAFF
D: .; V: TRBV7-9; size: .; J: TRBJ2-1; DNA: TGTGCCAGCAGCTTAGGGACTGGAGAGCAGTTCTTC; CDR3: CASSLGTGEQFF
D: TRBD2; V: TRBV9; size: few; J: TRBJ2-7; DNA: TGTGCCAGCAGCGTAGGCGGGGGGACGAACGAGCAGTACTTC; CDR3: CASSVGGGTNEQYF
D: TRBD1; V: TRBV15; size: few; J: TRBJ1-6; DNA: TGTGCCACCAGCCCCGACAGGGGAGGTTCACCCCTCCACTTT; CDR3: CATSPDRGGSPLHF
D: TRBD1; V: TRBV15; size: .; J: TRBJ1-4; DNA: TGTGCCACCAGCAGGGACAGGGCGTTGACTAATGAAAAACTGTTTTTT; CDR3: CATSRDRALTNEKLFF
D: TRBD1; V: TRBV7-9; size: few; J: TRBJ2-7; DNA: TGTGCCAGCAGCTTAGTCGGGACAGGGGGCGAGCAGTACTTC; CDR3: CASSLVGTGGEQYF
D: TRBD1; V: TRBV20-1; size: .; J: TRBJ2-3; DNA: TGCAGTGCTCCGGGACAGGGAGTCCTTCGGGTAGATACGCAGTATTTT; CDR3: CSAPGQGVLRVDTQYF
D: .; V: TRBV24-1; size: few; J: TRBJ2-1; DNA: TGTGCCACCAGTGAGCGAGGGGACAATGAGCAGTTCTTC; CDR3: CATSERGDNEQFF
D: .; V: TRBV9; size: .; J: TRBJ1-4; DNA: TGTGCCAGCAGCGTAGCTATTGGCGCAGAAGGTGGAAAACTGTTTTTT; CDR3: CASSVAIGAEGGKLFF
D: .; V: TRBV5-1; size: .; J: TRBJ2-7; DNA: TGCGCCAGCAGCCTGTGGGATGATCACGAGCAGTACTTC; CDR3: CASSLWDDHEQYF
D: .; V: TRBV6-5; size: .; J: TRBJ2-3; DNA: TGTGCCAGCAGCTACATTCGGGACGGGAATACGCAGTATTTT; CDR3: CASSYIRDGNTQYF
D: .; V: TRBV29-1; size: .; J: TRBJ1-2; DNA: TGCAGCGTTGTGACGGATGGCTACACCTTC; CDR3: CSVVTDGYTF